These 27 T cell receptor beta chains originate from one sample sequenced in a study of blood T cell repertoires in COVID-19. The method was immunoSEQ multiplex PCR; TCRdb's version includes in-frame clones alone and lacks a portion of them. The table has a few hundred thousand clones, 82% seen once. The source material was peripheral blood. Every receptor here comes from a woman aged 18-35 years with acute or convalescent COVID-19.

V gene TRBV27 combines with J gene TRBJ2-5; D might be TRBD2 (6 bases). Trimming stripped 6 bases from V and 2 bases from J, with 16 bases between. The CDR3 is 15 amino acids. From germline, CDR1 is MNHEY and CDR2 SMNVEV (reference sequence). CDR3 amino acids: CASRTISAGQETQYF. Here the CDR3 DNA reads TGTGCCAGCAGAACCATATCGGCGGGGCAAGAGACCCAGTACTTC.

The chain recombines TRBV19 with TRBJ1-1; possibly TRBD1 for D (5 bases). The ends were cut back, 1 base at V and 2 bases at J, with 11 bases in the middle. Germline CDR1 reads LNHDA; CDR2 reads SQIVND (reference sequence). CDR3 length: 15 amino acids. CDR3 DNA sequence: TGTGCCAGTAGTATAGTCGGGGGAAGAAACACTGAAGCTTTCTTT. Translation gives CASSIVGGRNTEAFF.

The chain employs TRBV4-1 and TRBJ2-2, with TRBD2 matching over 12 bases. The junction had 3 bases not matched to a gene; V was cut back by 1 base and J by 0 bases. The germline V gene has CDR1 MGHRA and CDR2 YSYEKL. This CDR3 region has 18 residues. The CDR3 is CASSQVASGRANTGELFF. CDR3 DNA sequence: TGCGCCAGCAGCCAAGTGGCTAGCGGGAGGGCGAACACCGGGGAGCTGTTTTTT.

This clone has ten or more counts. CDR3 sequence (DNA): TGTGCCAGCAGCATCACGGGGAACGAGCAGTACTTC. It yields the protein CASSITGNEQYF. The V call is TRBV5-5, the J call TRBJ2-7; perhaps TRBD2 as D (5 bases). The CDR3 sequence is 12 residues long. Germline V gene sequence: CDR1 SGHKS, CDR2 YYEKEE (reference sequence). The V gene lost 4 bases and the J gene lost 5 bases, with 10 bases spanning the gap.

The CDR3 nucleotides are TGTGCCAGCAGCCCCGGACAGGGGGAAGAGACCCAGTACTTC. Its protein product is CASSPGQGEETQYF. The chain carries TRBV11-2 and TRBJ2-5, with 10 bases identical to TRBD1. This CDR3 is built from 14 residues. The J segment lost 3 bases and the V segment lost 5 bases, leaving 3 bases of the junction unmatched. In germline, CDR1 is SGHAT, CDR2 FQNNGV.

This chain's CDR3 is CASSPETGPPGTSGANVLTF. CDR3 DNA: TGTGCCAGTAGTCCAGAGACAGGGCCTCCCGGAACCTCTGGGGCCAACGTCCTGACTTTC. The chain combines TRBV19 with TRBJ2-6, with 7 positions matching TRBD1. This CDR3 has 20 residues. Germline assignment: CDR1 LNHDA and CDR2 SQIVND (reference sequence). V lost 5 bases and J lost 0; bases outside the gene matches: 16.

The chain couples TRBV27 to TRBJ2-7; D is possibly TRBD1 (5 bases). This CDR3 is 15 amino acids long. The V and J ends lost 4 bases and 4 bases respectively, with 17 bases between them. The germline CDR1 and CDR2 sequences are MNHEY and SMNVEV (reference sequence). The CDR3 DNA reads TGTGCCAGCAGTTATCTTCAGGGCTCGGTGTACGAGCAGTACTTC. It yields the protein CASSYLQGSVYEQYF.

The chain couples TRBV30 to TRBJ2-5; D is undetermined. Germline V gene sequence: CDR1 GTSNPN, CDR2 SVGIG (reference sequence). The CDR3 totals 14 residues. V gave up 4 bases and J gave up 1 base, with 13 bases separating them. The CDR3 here is CAWNLLGAQETQYF. CDR3 bases: TGTGCCTGGAACCTTCTGGGCGCCCAAGAGACCCAGTACTTC.

This chain links TRBV29-1 with TRBJ2-7, with a possible D match to TRBD1 (5 bases). This CDR3 comprises 11 residues. V was clipped by 2 bases and J by 9 bases, with 11 bases between them. Germline V gene data show CDR1 as SQVTM and CDR2 as ANQGSEA. CDR3 in DNA: TGCAGCGTTGAATGGGGCTCAGGGCAGTACTTC. Translated, it gives CSVEWGSGQYF.

The rearrangement uses TRBV11-3 and TRBJ1-1; no clear D gene. The CDR3 is made up of 14 amino acids. From germline, CDR1 is SGHNT and CDR2 YENEEA. V gave up 3 bases and J gave up 0 bases, with 8 bases separating them. DNA of the CDR3: TGTGCCAGCAGCTTCTCGCAGGTGAACACTGAAGCTTTCTTT. This sequence encodes CASSFSQVNTEAFF.

This clone occurred a few times. The chain is built from TRBV5-1 and TRBJ1-4; D may be TRBD1 (5 bases). V shed 4 bases and J shed 6 bases, with 13 bases lying between them. The CDR3 runs to 14 residues. Germline V CDR1 and CDR2: SGHRS, YFSETQ. CDR3 bases: TGCGCCAGCAGCACCAGGGCGATCGATGAAAAACTGTTTTTT. Protein product: CASSTRAIDEKLFF.

The gene calls are TRBV5-1 and TRBJ2-2, with 13 bases that match TRBD2. J gave up 0 bases and V 6 bases, and 5 bases lay outside the gene matches. The CDR3 totals 17 residues. The germline V gene has CDR1 SGHRS and CDR2 YFSETQ. CDR3 in amino acids: CASTGLAGATNTGELFF. The CDR3 bases are TGCGCCAGCACCGGACTAGCGGGAGCGACGAACACCGGGGAGCTGTTTTTT. The full variable domain, rest sourced from reference TRBV5-1 and TRBJ2-2, is KAGVTQTPRYLIKTRGQQVTLSCSPISGHRSVSWYQQTPGQGLQFLFEYFSETQRNKGNFPGRFSGRQFSNSRSEMNVSTLELGDSALYLCASTGLAGATNTGELFFGEGSRLTVL.

V is TRBV5-4 and J is TRBJ2-3; unclear D gene. Trimming took 1 base from V and 4 from J, leaving 4 bases between them. The length of the CDR3 is 12 residues. Germline loops: CDR1 SGHNT, CDR2 YYREEE (reference sequence). CDR3 region: CASSLPADTQYF. The CDR3 DNA is TGTGCCAGCAGCTTGCCAGCAGATACGCAGTATTTT.

The chain has TRBV7-9 and TRBJ1-1; TRBD1 matches at 10 bases. CDR3 size: 14 residues. The germline CDR1 and CDR2 sequences are SEHNR and FQNEAQ (reference sequence). V dropped 6 bases and J dropped 4; count of bases not matched to a gene: 5. CDR3 in amino acids: CASRWRTGGTEAFF. Written as DNA, the CDR3 is TGTGCCAGCAGATGGAGGACAGGGGGCACTGAAGCTTTCTTT.

V gene TRBV24-1 combines with J gene TRBJ1-1, with TRBD1 matching 8 bases. With V trimmed by 3 bases and J by 4 bases, 6 bases remained unmatched. The CDR3 contains 15 residues. The germline gives CDR1 KGHDR, CDR2 SFDVKD. CDR3 region: CATSDGQGEGTEAFF. CDR3 nucleotides: TGTGCCACCAGTGATGGACAGGGAGAGGGCACTGAAGCTTTCTTT.

This clone has a handful of counts. The genes are TRBV28 and TRBJ1-3, with 7 bases that match TRBD1. The CDR3 has 17 amino acids. Germline V gene sequence: CDR1 MDHEN, CDR2 SYDVKM. After removal of 7 bases from V and 0 bases from J, the junction contained 12 bases not matched to a gene. The CDR3 reads CASNPGGQPVSGNTIYF. CDR3 DNA sequence: TGTGCCAGCAACCCAGGGGGGCAACCGGTCTCTGGAAACACCATATATTTT.

The CDR3 spells CASSLEGWNTEAFF. The CDR3 nucleotides are TGTGCCAGCAGCTTAGAGGGGTGGAACACTGAAGCTTTCTTT. The chain has TRBV7-9 and TRBJ1-1; TRBD1 might be the D (5 bases). Germline assignment: CDR1 SEHNR and CDR2 FQNEAQ (reference sequence). The length of the CDR3 is 14 residues. V was cut by 1 base and J by 1 base, with 7 bases left in between.

The chain carries TRBV10-1 and TRBJ1-1; 9 bases agree with TRBD1. Per germline, CDR1 WNHNN and CDR2 SYGVQD (reference sequence). CDR3 length: 13 amino acids. V lost 6 bases, J lost 4 bases, and 3 bases stayed unmatched. The DNA of the CDR3 is TGCGCCAGCAGGGGACAGGGCGGCACTGAAGCTTTCTTT. Its translation: CASRGQGGTEAFF.

V usage is TRBV6-1 and J usage is TRBJ2-3; TRBD2 agrees at 14 bases. The CDR3 has 15 residues. J was trimmed by 4 bases and V by 3 bases; bases with no gene match: 0. Germline V gene lookup returns CDR1 MNHNS and CDR2 SASEGT. The CDR3 reads CASSEGLAGADTQYF. As DNA, the CDR3 is TGTGCCAGCAGTGAGGGACTAGCGGGAGCAGATACGCAGTATTTT.

This chain connects TRBV13 to TRBJ2-3, with D perhaps TRBD2 (7 bases). This CDR3 has 14 amino acids. Deletions cut 1 base from V and 3 bases from J, with 8 bases between. Germline CDR1 and CDR2: PRHDT and FYEKMQ (reference sequence). The CDR3 coding sequence is TGTGCCAGCAGCTTAGAGGGGGGGACAGATACGCAGTATTTT. Encoded protein: CASSLEGGTDTQYF.

The table lists this clone with a few counts. The V and J genes are TRBV18 and TRBJ2-3; 8 positions agree with TRBD2. The trim removed 2 bases at V and 0 bases at J, leaving 7 bases unmatched. The CDR3 has 17 residues. Germline CDR1 reads KGHSH; CDR2 reads LQKENI. DNA of the CDR3: TGTGCCAGCTCACCAGGTCCGGCGGGAGGTAGCACAGATACGCAGTATTTT. It codes for CASSPGPAGGSTDTQYF. Full variable domain (remainder filled in from reference TRBV18 and TRBJ2-3): NAGVMQNPRHLVRRRGQEARLRCSPMKGHSHVYWYRQLPEEGLKFMVYLQKENIIDESGMPKERFSAEFPKEGPSILRIQQVVRGDSAAYFCASSPGPAGGSTDTQYFGPGTRLTVL.

This clone was found a few times. The V and J genes are TRBV19 and TRBJ1-2; no clear D. Germline loops: CDR1 LNHDA, CDR2 SQIVND (reference sequence). There are 15 residues in the CDR3. V lost 0 bases and J lost 2, with 10 bases in between. The CDR3 protein is CASSIDPRGNYGYTF. The CDR3 nucleotides are TGTGCCAGTAGTATAGACCCCCGAGGGAACTATGGCTACACCTTC.

The chain combines TRBV5-1 with TRBJ1-2; D is unclear. The ends were cut back, 0 bases at V and 6 bases at J, with 6 bases in the middle. Germline V gene data show CDR1 as SGHRS and CDR2 as YFSETQ. This CDR3 is built from 12 residues. The CDR3 loop reads CASSLAFDGYTF. CDR3 nucleotides: TGCGCCAGCAGCTTGGCCTTTGATGGCTACACCTTC.

This chain links TRBV12-5 with TRBJ1-2, with 11 bases identical to TRBD1. The CDR3 covers 15 residues. The ends lost 6 bases at V and 8 bases at J; junction bases unmatched: 11. From germline, CDR1 is LGHNT and CDR2 FRNRAP. The CDR3 sequence: CASGRRDRGGSGYTF. In DNA form, the CDR3 reads TGTGCTAGTGGCCGTAGGGACAGGGGGGGATCGGGCTACACCTTC.

The J gene is TRBJ2-5, the V gene TRBV7-6, with a possible D match to TRBD2 (6 bases). Trimming took off 4 bases at V and 5 bases at J, with 17 bases between the two ends. In germline, CDR1 is SGHVS, CDR2 FNYEAQ. CDR3 length: 15 amino acids. CDR3 loop: CASSSGLGASETQYF. The DNA of the CDR3 is TGTGCCAGCAGCTCGGGACTGGGAGCCTCGGAGACCCAGTACTTC.

The chain links TRBV10-3 to TRBJ2-7, with TRBD1 matching 7 bases. J was trimmed by 1 base and V by 4 bases; bases with no gene match: 10. The CDR3 is 16 amino acids. Looked up from germline, CDR1 is ENHRY and CDR2 is SYGVKD. Here the CDR3 reads CAISGKQGPPSYEQYF. CDR3 DNA sequence: TGTGCCATCAGTGGAAAACAGGGGCCACCTTCCTACGAGCAGTACTTC.

J is TRBJ1-2 and V is TRBV7-8; D ambiguous. This CDR3 is 14 amino acids long. Germline loops: CDR1 SGHVS, CDR2 FQNEAQ. The V gene lost 6 bases and the J gene lost 1 base, with 12 bases spanning the gap. The CDR3 is CASSREGFNYGYTF. The CDR3 DNA follows: TGTGCCAGCAGTCGGGAGGGTTTTAACTATGGCTACACCTTC.